The sequence of this TCR beta chain was determined in a study of CD8 T cells in ankylosing spondylitis. General observations from the study: Within ankylosing spondylitis blood, a TCR beta motif made up of roughly eight highly homologous variants appeared to be characteristic.

Each CDR3 protein gets one entry after TCRdb re-called the 5' RACE reads with MiXCR. The sample records 700,000 or so distinct CDR3 sequences, around 19% being singletons. The V gene lost 0 bases and the J gene lost 2 bases, with 8 bases spanning the gap. This CDR3 spans 14 amino acids. Germline lookup yields CDR1 LGHNA and CDR2 YNFKEQ. This clonotype was seen at least ten times. Its antigen is still unknown. The chain links TRBV4-2 to TRBJ2-7, with D uncertain. Sequenced material: blood, either unsorted or a sorted T cell fraction (not recorded which). The source of this sequence is a male donor with ankylosing spondylitis. The CDR3 protein is CASSQETYPYEQYF. CDR3 in DNA: TGTGCCAGCAGCCAAGAGACTTACCCCTACGAGCAGTACTTC.